These 17 T cell receptor beta chains were sequenced from one sample in a study of OX40 agonist ivuxolimab in advanced cancers. Sequencing used immunoSEQ multiplex PCR; TCRdb keeps in-frame clones, though not all of them. The repertoire holds about 61,000 clones, with roughly 84% as singletons. Specimen: CD4+ or CD8+ T cells sorted from blood, collected in a trial of the OX40 agonist ivuxolimab. The receptors shown here come from an adult with an advanced solid tumor such as melanoma, head and neck, liver or kidney cancer.

The V gene is TRBV2, the J gene TRBJ2-5; 7 bases align to TRBD1. The CDR3 has 13 amino acids. Trimming at V came to 7 bases and at J to 5 bases, leaving 7 bases not matched to a gene. The germline V gene has CDR1 SNHLY and CDR2 FYNNEI. The CDR3 DNA reads as TGTGCCAGCATGATGGCCAGGGGGGAGACCCAGTACTTC. This translates into CASMMARGETQYF. The entire variable domain, with the rest obtained from reference TRBV2 and TRBJ2-5, is as follows: EPEVTQTPSHQVTQMGQEVILRCVPISNHLYFYWYRQILGQKVEFLVSFYNNEISEKSEIFDDQFSVERPDGSNFTLKIRSTKLEDSAMYFCASMMARGETQYFGPGTRLLVL.

The chain uses TRBV5-1 and TRBJ2-5, with 13 bases aligning to TRBD2. The CDR3 contains 16 residues. Germline loops: CDR1 SGHRS, CDR2 YFSETQ. The J segment lost 5 bases and the V segment lost 4 bases, leaving 8 bases of the junction unmatched. The CDR3 region has the DNA TGCGCCAGCAGCCCGCGGACTAGCGGGAGTGGGGAGACCCAGTACTTC. It translates to CASSPRTSGSGETQYF.

This clone was found a few times. The chain combines TRBV28 with TRBJ2-7; no clear D. The CDR3 is 11 residues long. V shed 5 bases and J shed 0 bases, with 2 bases lying between them. Germline loops: CDR1 MDHEN, CDR2 SYDVKM. Here the CDR3 DNA reads TGTGCCAGCAGTGTCTCCTACGAGCAGTACTTC. Protein sequence: CASSVSYEQYF.

The chain uses TRBV4-1 and TRBJ1-2; no reliable D call. The CDR3 totals 14 residues. Trimming removed 0 bases at V and 4 bases at J, with 9 bases between. CDR1 and CDR2 from the germline V gene are MGHRA and YSYEKL. This chain's CDR3 is CASSQDLGTYGYTF. The DNA of the CDR3 is TGCGCCAGCAGCCAAGATCTGGGCACCTATGGCTACACCTTC.

The count of this clone is one. The rearrangement links TRBV6-5 to TRBJ2-7; D gene unclear. Trimming stripped 8 bases from V and 4 bases from J, with 15 bases between. CDR1 and CDR2 (germline): MNHEY, SVGAGI. The CDR3 is made up of 13 amino acids. CDR3 sequence: CASGDRATYEQYF. CDR3 coding DNA: TGTGCCAGCGGGGATAGGGCTACTTACGAGCAGTACTTC.

This chain joins TRBV28 and TRBJ2-7, with 7 nucleotides matching TRBD2. J was trimmed by 2 bases and V by 10 bases; bases with no gene match: 11. Germline CDR1 and CDR2: MDHEN and SYDVKM. The CDR3 has 14 residues. CDR3 nucleotide sequence: TGTGCCACCTCGTCGTCCGGGGGGACCTACGAGCAGTACTTC. Encoded protein: CATSSSGGTYEQYF. Variable domain in full (rest from reference TRBV28 and TRBJ2-7): DVKVTQSSRYLVKRTGEKVFLECVQDMDHENMFWYRQDPGLGLRLIYFSYDVKMKEKGDIPEGYSVSREKKERFSLILESASTNQTSMYLCATSSSGGTYEQYFGPGTRLTVT.

This chain links TRBV5-1 with TRBJ2-1; possibly TRBD1 or TRBD2 for D (7 bases each). V was pared by 7 bases and J by 14 bases, with 19 bases between. Germline CDR1 SGHRS, CDR2 YFSETQ. The CDR3 has 12 amino acids. The CDR3 protein is CASGTTTGIKFF. The CDR3, as DNA: TGCGCCAGCGGGACTACGACAGGGATTAAGTTCTTC.

The CDR3 DNA reads TGTGCCAGCAGCTTGGTGGTTAACACCGGGGAGCTGTTTTTT. Protein: CASSLVVNTGELFF. The chain carries TRBV5-4 and TRBJ2-2; D uncertain. Germline V gene sequence: CDR1 SGHNT, CDR2 YYREEE (reference sequence). Trimming pared 0 bases from V and 2 bases from J, leaving 5 bases between. The CDR3 spans 14 residues.

The chain is built from TRBV7-2 and TRBJ2-3; 9 nucleotides align to TRBD2. This CDR3 spans 13 amino acids. Germline V lookup: CDR1 SGHTA, CDR2 FQGNSA. After removal of 3 bases from V and 6 bases from J, the junction contained 1 base not matched to a gene. The CDR3 sequence: CASSLREGDTQYF. The DNA of the CDR3 is TGTGCCAGCAGCTTGCGGGAGGGGGATACGCAGTATTTT.

The J gene is TRBJ1-2, the V gene TRBV7-2; 8 bases align to TRBD1. Germline assignment: CDR1 SGHTA and CDR2 FQGNSA. The CDR3 is made up of 14 amino acids. V lost 1 base to trimming and J lost 8 bases; unmatched junction nucleotides: 6. CDR3 in amino acids: CASSLGTGLGGYTF. The CDR3 nucleotides are TGTGCCAGCAGCTTAGGGACAGGGCTGGGAGGCTACACCTTC.

The V call is TRBV9, the J call TRBJ1-1, with 7 bases that match TRBD1. This CDR3 spans 13 amino acids. Looked up from germline, CDR1 is SGDLS and CDR2 is YYNGEE. V was pared by 4 bases and J by 3 bases, with 3 bases of the junction left unmatched. As DNA, the CDR3 is TGTGCCAGCAGCCAGGGGGGCGACACTGAAGCTTTCTTT. Translation: CASSQGGDTEAFF. The complete variable domain, with remaining parts taken from reference TRBV9 and TRBJ1-1, reads DSGVTQTPKHLITATGQRVTLRCSPRSGDLSVYWYQQSLDQGLQFLIQYYNGEERAKGNILERFSAQQFPDLHSELNLSSLELGDSALYFCASSQGGDTEAFFGQGTRLTVV.

The rearrangement uses TRBV27 and TRBJ2-5; 7 nucleotides agree with TRBD1. The CDR3 is 15 residues long. Germline loops: CDR1 MNHEY, CDR2 SMNVEV (reference sequence). J lost 3 bases, V lost 6 bases, and 10 bases had no gene match. The CDR3 reads CASSPWDRAKETQYF. CDR3 DNA sequence: TGTGCCAGCAGCCCCTGGGACAGAGCTAAAGAGACCCAGTACTTC.

The V gene is TRBV6-5, the J gene TRBJ1-6; D gene ambiguous. The germline V and J ends were trimmed by 6 bases and 7 bases, with 13 bases remaining between them. Germline V gene sequence: CDR1 MNHEY, CDR2 SVGAGI. The CDR3 length is 14 residues. This CDR3 is CASSLGPRNSPLHF. Here the CDR3 DNA reads TGTGCCAGCAGCCTGGGCCCCAGGAATTCACCCCTCCACTTT.

The chain links TRBV19 to TRBJ2-7, with 7 bases aligning to TRBD1. This CDR3 spans 13 amino acids. Looked up from germline, CDR1 is LNHDA and CDR2 is SQIVND (reference sequence). J was trimmed by 7 bases and V by 5 bases; bases with no gene match: 8. The CDR3 is CASSDRALGEQYF. Written as DNA, the CDR3 is TGTGCCAGTAGTGACAGGGCCCTTGGGGAGCAGTACTTC.

About this clone itself: Other DNA sequences in this sample translate to the same CDR3. This sequence joins TRBV7-2 and TRBJ2-5; D is unresolved. Germline CDR1 is SGHTA and CDR2 is FQGNSA. The CDR3 runs 13 residues. Trimming took 2 bases from V and 2 from J, leaving 6 bases between them. CDR3 nucleotide sequence: TGTGCCAGCAGCTTACTCGTACAAGAGACCCAGTACTTC. This translates into CASSLLVQETQYF.

This clone appeared a single time. The chain links TRBV6-6 to TRBJ1-4; D ambiguous. Germline-derived CDR1 and CDR2 are MNHNY and SVGAGI (reference sequence). The CDR3 contains 16 residues. Trimming removed 6 bases from V and 5 bases from J, with 19 bases in between. The CDR3 here is CASRHGLLATNEKLFF. CDR3 sequence (DNA): TGTGCCAGCAGACACGGCCTTCTCGCTACCAATGAAAAACTGTTTTTT.

The V and J genes are TRBV28 and TRBJ2-5, with 10 bases fitting TRBD2. CDR3 length: 20 amino acids. With V trimmed by 7 bases and J by 1 base, 21 bases remained unmatched. The V gene's germline CDR1 is MDHEN and CDR2 SYDVKM. The CDR3 is CASTTNPGSTTSGFQETQYF. In DNA form, the CDR3 reads TGTGCCAGCACTACTAATCCAGGGAGTACGACTAGCGGGTTCCAAGAGACCCAGTACTTC.